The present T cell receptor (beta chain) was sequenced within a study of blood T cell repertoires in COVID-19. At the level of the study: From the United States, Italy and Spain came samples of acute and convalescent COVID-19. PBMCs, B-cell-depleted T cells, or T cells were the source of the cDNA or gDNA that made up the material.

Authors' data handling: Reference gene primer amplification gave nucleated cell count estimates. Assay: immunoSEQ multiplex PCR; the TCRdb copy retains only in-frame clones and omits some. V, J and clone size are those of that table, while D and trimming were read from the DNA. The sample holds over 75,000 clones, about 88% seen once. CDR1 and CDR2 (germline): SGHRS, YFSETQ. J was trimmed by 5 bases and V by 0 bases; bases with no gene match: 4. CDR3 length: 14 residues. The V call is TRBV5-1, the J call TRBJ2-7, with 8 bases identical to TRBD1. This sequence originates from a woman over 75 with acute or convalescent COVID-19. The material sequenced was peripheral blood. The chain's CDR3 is CASSLGLDRDEQYF. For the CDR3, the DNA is TGCGCCAGCAGCTTGGGACTGGACAGGGACGAGCAGTACTTC. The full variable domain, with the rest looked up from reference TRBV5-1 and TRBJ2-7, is KAGVTQTPRYLIKTRGQQVTLSCSPISGHRSVSWYQQTPGQGLQFLFEYFSETQRNKGNFPGRFSGRQFSNSRSEMNVSTLELGDSALYLCASSLGLDRDEQYFGPGTRLTVT.